The table lists the clone carrying this TCR beta chain with many counts. Its antigen is currently unknown. Time point of the sample: sample taken at primary tumor resection. Whole RNA was taken from tumor, nontumor lung or frozen PBMC; it was then sequenced unsorted. The donors comprised about 70 untreated early-stage non-small cell lung cancer patients. The germline V gene has CDR1 SGHAT and CDR2 FQDESV (reference sequence). Trimming took 5 bases from V and 2 from J, leaving 11 bases between them. The CDR3 length is 14 residues. On each TCR cDNA molecule, a unique molecular identifier was present. TCRdb re-analysed the 5' RACE reads in MiXCR, keeping a single row per CDR3 protein. The table lists tens of thousands of distinct CDR3 sequences, about 4.5% of them singletons. This record belongs to a study of spatial heterogeneity in lung cancer. About the research overall: Detected beta-chain sequences consistently exceeded alpha-chain sequences. General study findings and limits: Resection blood, more than follow-up blood, showed ubiquitous expanded tumor TCRs.

The chain uses TRBV11-1 and TRBJ2-3; unclear D gene. The sequencing used PBMCs, collected at surgery. The TCR originated in a male donor with early-stage non-small cell lung cancer. The CDR3 nucleotides are TGTGCCAGCAGCCCTCAAGTGAACACAGATACGCAGTATTTT. Its protein product is CASSPQVNTDTQYF.